The 2 T cell receptor beta chains presented below share a single source sample, sequenced in a study of blood T cells in healthy people across ages. A second PCR of roughly 7 to 11 cycles used a sample-barcoded 5' primer and a J-beta primer mix. TCRdb called the 5' RACE reads again in MiXCR, with one record for every CDR3 protein. Among roughly 1.7 million distinct CDR3 sequences listed, 30% to 35% were seen once. The source material was blood. The origin of the receptors is a woman younger than 45 in good health.

This rearrangement joins TRBV7-9 to TRBJ2-3; a weak D match, TRBD2 (6 bases). CDR1 and CDR2 from the germline V gene are SEHNR and FQNEAQ (reference sequence). This CDR3 is built from 16 residues. Trimming removed 5 bases at V and 6 bases at J, with 21 bases between. The CDR3 nucleotides are TGTGCCAGCAGCCCTTCGGGGGTCCAGAACCCCGATACGCAGTATTTT. Amino acid sequence: CASSPSGVQNPDTQYF.

This clonotype was counted between two and nine times. The germline gene is not matched at one end of the junction; a read error may be the cause. The V and J genes are TRBV30 and TRBJ2-5; 7 nucleotides agree with TRBD1. From germline, CDR1 is GTSNPN and CDR2 SVGIG (reference sequence). The length of the CDR3 is 14 residues. The CDR3 bases are TGTGCCTGGAGTGTACGAAGGGGGCAGGAGACCCTGTACTTC. Translated: CAWSVRRGQETLYF.